Each of the 26 T cell receptor beta chains below was sequenced from the same sample in a study of CD8 T cells in ankylosing spondylitis. TCRdb re-called the 5' RACE reads through MiXCR, storing one row per CDR3 protein. Of 150,000 to 200,000 distinct CDR3 sequences detected, 10% to 15% appear once; the ten largest clones hold approximately 11%. Sequenced: blood, either unsorted or a sorted T cell fraction (not recorded which). The source of these receptors is a female donor with ankylosing spondylitis or in good health (not recorded which).

This clonotype was detected a few times. The CDR3 reads CASSPGLALHNEQFF. In nucleotides, the CDR3 is TGTGCCAGCAGTCCGGGACTAGCGCTTCACAATGAGCAGTTCTTC. V usage is TRBV12-3 or TRBV12-4 and J usage is TRBJ2-1, with 10 bases identical to TRBD2. J was trimmed by 5 bases and V by 5 bases; bases with no gene match: 6. The CDR3 sequence is 15 residues long.

CDR3 residues: CSASQAQGGYGYTF. In DNA, the CDR3 is TGCAGTGCTTCCCAGGCCCAGGGAGGCTATGGCTACACCTTC. The chain is built from TRBV20-1 and TRBJ1-2; TRBD1 is a possible D gene (5 bases). Germline assignment: CDR1 DFQATT and CDR2 SNEGSKA (reference sequence). The CDR3 has 14 amino acids. The V end was cut by 5 bases, the J end by 4 bases, with 17 bases between.

There are a few counts of this clonotype. The chain links TRBV30 to TRBJ2-3, with unresolved D. From germline, CDR1 is GTSNPN and CDR2 SVGIG (reference sequence). The CDR3 has 12 residues. Trimming left V 3 bases short and J 4 bases short, with 8 bases between. The CDR3 nucleotides are TGTGCCTGGAGAAGCGAATCAGATACGCAGTATTTT. This encodes CAWRSESDTQYF.

The chain couples TRBV6-1 to TRBJ1-4; D gene unclear. The length of the CDR3 is 15 residues. Deletions cut 6 bases from V and 8 bases from J, with 19 bases between. Looked up from germline, CDR1 is MNHNS and CDR2 is SASEGT. CDR3 sequence: CASRPTANSREKLFF. The DNA of the CDR3 is TGTGCCAGCAGACCCACCGCTAACTCCCGGGAAAAACTGTTTTTT.

This clonotype was recorded many times. This chain uses TRBV5-5 with TRBJ2-1; a possible D gene is TRBD1 (6 bases). CDR1 SGHKS and CDR2 YYEKEE come from the germline V gene (reference sequence). The V and J ends lost 1 base and 8 bases respectively, with 10 bases between them. The CDR3 spans 13 residues. The CDR3 spells CASSLRQDHEQFF. In nucleotides, the CDR3 is TGTGCCAGCAGCTTGAGACAGGACCATGAGCAGTTCTTC. Using reference TRBV5-5 and TRBJ2-1 for the parts outside the CDR3, the full variable domain is DAGVTQSPTHLIKTRGQQVTLRCSPISGHKSVSWYQQVLGQGPQFIFQYYEKEERGRGNFPDRFSARQFPNYSSELNVNALLLGDSALYLCASSLRQDHEQFFGPGTRLTVL.

This clonotype showed up many times. The V and J genes are TRBV14 and TRBJ2-1; TRBD1 aligns across 9 bases. The germline V gene encodes CDR1 SGHDN and CDR2 FVKESK. Losses at the gene ends were 1 base for V and 0 bases for J; bases not matched to a gene: 7. This CDR3 contains 18 residues. CDR3 coding DNA: TGTGCCAGCAGCCAAGGGGTCGACAGGGGGTACTCCTACAATGAGCAGTTCTTC. Its protein product is CASSQGVDRGYSYNEQFF.

This clonotype has at least ten counts. The chain recombines TRBV9 with TRBJ2-1; TRBD2 matches 13 bases. CDR3 length: 16 amino acids. V lost 6 bases and J lost 7; bases outside the gene matches: 10. Germline CDR1 is SGDLS and CDR2 is YYNGEE. The CDR3: CASTPRTSGSFNEQFF. CDR3 in DNA: TGTGCCAGCACCCCTCGGACTAGCGGGAGCTTTAATGAGCAGTTCTTC.

This clonotype was picked up many times. The rearrangement links TRBV12-3 or TRBV12-4 to TRBJ2-3, with TRBD2 matching 7 bases. CDR3 length equals 14 residues. After removal of 7 bases from V and 2 bases from J, the junction contained 6 bases not matched to a gene. The CDR3 nucleotides are TGTGCCAGCAACCTCGGACTAGTCACAGATACGCAGTATTTT. Translation: CASNLGLVTDTQYF.

This clonotype was found many times. The chain recombines TRBV4-2 with TRBJ1-6; 10 bases line up with TRBD1. V shed 4 bases, J shed 9 bases, and the junction held 6 bases outside the gene matches. The length of the CDR3 is 15 residues. Per the germline V gene, CDR1 is LGHNA and CDR2 is YNFKEQ. The CDR3 here is CASSPGDRGSSPLHF. In DNA form, the CDR3 reads TGTGCCAGCAGCCCAGGGGACAGGGGAAGTTCACCCCTCCACTTT.

There are a few counts of this clonotype. The chain links TRBV7-9 to TRBJ2-7; the D gene could be TRBD1 or TRBD2 (5 bases each). This CDR3 has 14 residues. The germline V gene encodes CDR1 SEHNR and CDR2 FQNEAQ (reference sequence). V was cut by 5 bases and J by 3 bases, with 14 bases left in between. CDR3 loop: CASSRGVDGYEQYF. As DNA, the CDR3 is TGTGCCAGCAGCCGAGGGGTGGACGGCTACGAGCAGTACTTC.

This clonotype was counted many times. The chain employs TRBV12-3 or TRBV12-4 and TRBJ2-4; the match to TRBD2 covers 10 bases. V was pared by 7 bases and J by 0 bases, with 18 bases of the junction left unmatched. This CDR3 region has 20 residues. Here the CDR3 DNA reads TGTGCCAGCACCCAAGCGGGGGGGGCTGGAAGGTTGGGAGCCAAAAACATTCAGTACTTC. Translating gives CASTQAGGAGRLGAKNIQYF.

This clonotype was seen repeatedly, ten times or more. This chain links TRBV12-3 or TRBV12-4 with TRBJ2-7; D unclear. V dropped 1 base and J dropped 6 bases, with 10 bases sitting between them. CDR3 length: 13 amino acids. The CDR3 spells CASSLVSVSEQYF. CDR3 DNA sequence: TGTGCCAGCAGTTTAGTGTCGGTAAGCGAGCAGTACTTC.

This clonotype was counted at least ten times. J is TRBJ1-4 and V is TRBV20-1; 8 nucleotides agree with TRBD1. The trim removed 4 bases at V and 5 bases at J, leaving 6 bases unmatched. CDR1 DFQATT and CDR2 SNEGSKA come from the germline V gene (reference sequence). This CDR3 has 14 amino acids. The CDR3: CSANRQGRNEKLFF. As DNA, the CDR3 is TGCAGTGCTAATCGACAGGGGCGGAATGAAAAACTGTTTTTT.

V usage is TRBV30 and J usage is TRBJ1-1; no firm D call. Germline V lookup: CDR1 GTSNPN, CDR2 SVGIG (reference sequence). V shed 3 bases and J shed 1 base, with 9 bases lying between them. This CDR3 contains 13 residues. CDR3 bases: TGTGCCTGGAGCCGAAACTGGAACACTGAAGCTTTCTTT. It encodes CAWSRNWNTEAFF.

Concerning this clonotype itself: It differs at one base from a far larger clone, so likely a read error. V is TRBV6-5 and J is TRBJ1-1; D is unclear. The CDR3 has 12 residues. Germline V lookup: CDR1 MNHEY, CDR2 SVGAGI. The CDR3 reads CANSSGNTEAFF. The DNA of the CDR3 is TGTGCCAACAGTTCGGGGAACACTGAAGCTTTCTTT.

This clonotype has at least ten counts. The chain combines TRBV5-1 with TRBJ1-1; a weak D match, TRBD1 (5 bases). Germline V gives CDR1 SGHRS, CDR2 YFSETQ. V dropped 4 bases and J dropped 7 bases, with 17 bases sitting between them. The CDR3 sequence is 14 residues long. CDR3 sequence reads: CASSQGDLTVEAFF. DNA of the CDR3: TGCGCCAGCAGCCAAGGGGACCTCACAGTTGAAGCTTTCTTT.

The gene calls are TRBV5-1 and TRBJ2-7, with a possible D match to TRBD2 (5 bases). This CDR3 spans 13 amino acids. V lost 5 bases and J lost 6, with 15 bases in between. Looked up from germline, CDR1 is SGHRS and CDR2 is YFSETQ. The DNA of the CDR3 is TGCGCCAGCAGGGAGGAAAACGTATCCGAGCAGTACTTC. It translates to CASREENVSEQYF.

Points on this clonotype: Possible read error: a much larger clone is one base away. The rearrangement uses TRBV6-2 or TRBV6-3 and TRBJ2-1; 11 bases map to TRBD2. Germline trimming cut 10 bases from V and 6 bases from J; bases unmatched to any gene: 5. This CDR3 is 13 amino acids long. Germline V gives CDR1 MNHEY, CDR2 SVGEGT. In DNA, the CDR3 is TGTGCCACCAGACTAGCGGGAACCAATGAGCAGTTCTTC. It is translated as CATRLAGTNEQFF.

The chain is built from TRBV15 and TRBJ2-4, with 7 positions matching TRBD2. The germline CDR1 and CDR2 sequences are LNHNV and YYDKDF (reference sequence). V dropped 0 bases and J dropped 6; count of bases not matched to a gene: 5. CDR3 length: 15 residues. The CDR3 here is CATSRDLASGNIQYF. CDR3 in DNA: TGTGCCACCAGCAGAGATCTGGCTAGCGGAAACATTCAGTACTTC.

Of note for this clonotype: This may be a read error: a much more frequent sequence differs by one nucleotide. The genes are TRBV27 and TRBJ2-1; 8 bases are shared with TRBD1. CDR1 is MNHEY, CDR2 SMNVEV, per germline (reference sequence). The CDR3 has 14 residues. This chain's CDR3 is CASNRQGPYNGQFF. For the CDR3, the DNA is TGTGCCAGTAACCGACAGGGGCCATACAATGGGCAGTTCTTC.

Of note for this clonotype: One base away lies a much larger clone, so this may be a sequencing read error. CDR3 sequence reads: CAIGELEDLSYEQYF. In nucleotides, the CDR3 is TGTGCCATCGGTGAATTGGAGGACTTATCCTACGAGCAGTACTTC. This chain links TRBV10-3 with TRBJ2-7; the D gene is possibly TRBD2 (5 bases). From germline, CDR1 is ENHRY and CDR2 SYGVKD. This CDR3 is built from 15 residues.

The chain joins TRBV15 to TRBJ1-4; maybe TRBD1 (5 bases). V dropped 5 bases and J dropped 2 bases, with 12 bases sitting between them. The CDR3 totals 15 residues. Per germline, CDR1 LNHNV and CDR2 YYDKDF (reference sequence). CDR3 loop: CATSSSGGTNEKLFF. Written as DNA, the CDR3 is TGTGCCACCAGCTCGAGCGGGGGGACTAATGAAAAACTGTTTTTT.

This clonotype was counted at least ten times. This chain links TRBV12-3 or TRBV12-4 with TRBJ2-1; 12 bases are a match to TRBD1. V trimming: 6 bases; J trimming: 8 bases; junction bases outside the gene matches: 2. The CDR3 loop spans 13 amino acids. The CDR3 sequence is CASSGTGGYEQFF. The CDR3, as DNA: TGTGCCAGCAGCGGGACAGGGGGCTATGAGCAGTTCTTC.

This clonotype was seen a few times. V usage is TRBV20-1 and J usage is TRBJ1-2; 7 bases are a match to TRBD1. The germline V gene encodes CDR1 DFQATT and CDR2 SNEGSKA (reference sequence). The CDR3 covers 15 residues. V dropped 5 bases and J dropped 8; count of bases not matched to a gene: 17. DNA of the CDR3: TGCAGTGCTTCCGGGACAGCGGGAATTATAGACGGCTACACCTTC. This encodes CSASGTAGIIDGYTF.

This clonotype has ten or more counts. In DNA, the CDR3 is TGTGCCAGCAGCTTAGGGGGGACGAAACCACAGAATACGCAGTATTTT. It is translated as CASSLGGTKPQNTQYF. The chain is built from TRBV7-2 and TRBJ2-3; D might be TRBD1 or TRBD2, each matching 5 bases. This CDR3 has 16 residues. Trimming shortened V by 1 base and J by 7 bases, and 18 bases separated the two germline ends. Germline values: CDR1 SGHTA, CDR2 FQGNSA. The full variable domain, its missing parts supplied by reference TRBV7-2 and TRBJ2-3, is GAGVSQSPSNKVTEKGKDVELRCDPISGHTALYWYRQSLGQGLEFLIYFQGNSAPDKSGLPSDRFSAERTGGSVSTLTIQRTQQEDSAVYLCASSLGGTKPQNTQYFGPGTRLTVL.

A word on this clonotype: Since a much larger clone is just one base distant, this may be a read error. The chain couples TRBV6-1 to TRBJ2-3; 8 bases align to TRBD2. There are 13 residues in the CDR3. The germline CDR1 and CDR2 sequences are MNHNS and SASEGT. In nucleotides, the CDR3 is TGTGCCTGCAGCCCCCGGGAGGGAGATACGCAGTATTTT. Residues: CACSPREGDTQYF.